One sample yielded the 8 T cell receptor beta chains listed below, sequenced in a study of cytomegalovirus exposure and HLA in healthy donors. It was with 60 Vbeta and 13 Jbeta primers that the PCR ran. Assay used: immunoSEQ multiplex PCR; TCRdb lists only in-frame clones, some missing. The sample records approximately 100,000 clones, around 74% being singletons. What was sequenced was PBMCs. These receptors were taken from a woman aged 40 to 50 in good health and CMV-seronegative.

This chain's CDR3 is CASSQEGRRQETQYF. CDR3 sequence (DNA): TGCGCCAGCAGCCAAGAGGGGCGACGCCAAGAGACCCAGTACTTC. The gene calls are TRBV4-3 and TRBJ2-5, with D tentatively TRBD1 (5 bases). The germline CDR1 and CDR2 sequences are LGHNA and YSLEER. V gave up 0 bases and J gave up 1 base, with 9 bases separating them. CDR3 length: 15 residues.

CDR3 sequence (DNA): TGCAGCGTACAGGGGTATCGCTACGAGCAGTACTTC. Protein sequence: CSVQGYRYEQYF. The chain carries TRBV29-1 and TRBJ2-7; 7 nucleotides agree with TRBD1. The CDR3 length is 12 residues. The ends lost 6 bases at V and 3 bases at J; junction bases unmatched: 5. Germline V gene lookup returns CDR1 SQVTM and CDR2 ANQGSEA.

The rearrangement joins TRBV10-3 to TRBJ1-1, with D possibly being TRBD1 (6 bases). V lost 0 bases, J lost 4 bases, and 12 bases lay in between. There are 15 residues in the CDR3. Germline loops: CDR1 ENHRY, CDR2 SYGVKD. CDR3 sequence reads: CAISESTGWSTEAFF. The CDR3 bases are TGTGCCATCAGTGAGTCTACAGGGTGGAGCACTGAAGCTTTCTTT.

The chain combines TRBV7-9 with TRBJ1-2, with no clear D. V was pared by 5 bases and J by 2 bases, with 9 bases between. Germline lookup yields CDR1 SEHNR and CDR2 FQNEAQ (reference sequence). CDR3 length equals 13 residues. CDR3 sequence: CASSPGLNYGYTF. The CDR3 DNA reads TGTGCCAGCAGCCCAGGACTCAACTATGGCTACACCTTC.

The chain's CDR3 is CASSTSHSEGSGYTF. The DNA of the CDR3 is TGCGCCAGCAGCACCTCTCATAGTGAGGGTAGCGGCTACACCTTC. The genes are TRBV5-1 and TRBJ1-2; no clear D. Trimming stripped 4 bases from V and 8 bases from J, with 21 bases between. CDR1 SGHRS and CDR2 YFSETQ come from the germline V gene. This CDR3 is built from 15 residues.

The rearrangement links TRBV30 to TRBJ1-3, with D tentatively TRBD1 (5 bases). V was cut by 3 bases and J by 4 bases, with 13 bases left in between. The germline CDR1 and CDR2 sequences are GTSNPN and SVGIG (reference sequence). CDR3 size: 14 residues. The CDR3 region is CAWSQAGGGNTIYF. For the CDR3, the DNA is TGTGCCTGGAGCCAAGCGGGGGGAGGAAACACCATATATTTT.

V is TRBV28 and J is TRBJ1-5; 10 positions agree with TRBD1. The CDR3 runs to 15 residues. V gave up 5 bases and J gave up 3 bases; unmatched junction bases: 4. Germline CDR1 MDHEN, CDR2 SYDVKM. Written as DNA, the CDR3 is TGTGCCAGCAGTGGGACAGGGGCCCTCAATCAGCCCCAGCATTTT. Translated: CASSGTGALNQPQHF.

This clone has only one observation. The rearrangement links TRBV7-2 to TRBJ1-3; tentative D call: TRBD1 (6 bases). Germline lookup yields CDR1 SGHTA and CDR2 FQGNSA. Trimming stripped 6 bases from V and 0 bases from J, with 12 bases between. This CDR3 region has 15 residues. The CDR3 sequence: CASRPTGSSGNTIYF. Written as DNA, the CDR3 is TGTGCCAGCAGGCCTACAGGGTCCTCTGGAAACACCATATATTTT.